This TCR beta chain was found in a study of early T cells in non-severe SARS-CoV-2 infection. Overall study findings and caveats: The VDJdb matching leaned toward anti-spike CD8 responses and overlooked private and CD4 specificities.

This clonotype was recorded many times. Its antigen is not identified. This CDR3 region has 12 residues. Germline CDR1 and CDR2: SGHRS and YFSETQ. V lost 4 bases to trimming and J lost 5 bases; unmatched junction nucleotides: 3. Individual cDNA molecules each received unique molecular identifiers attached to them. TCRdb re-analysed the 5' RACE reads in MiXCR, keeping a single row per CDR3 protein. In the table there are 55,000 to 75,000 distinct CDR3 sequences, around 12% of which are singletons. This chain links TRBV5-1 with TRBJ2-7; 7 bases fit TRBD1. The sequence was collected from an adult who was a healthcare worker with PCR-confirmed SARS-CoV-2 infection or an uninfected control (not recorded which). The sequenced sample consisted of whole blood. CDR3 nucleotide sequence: TGCGCCAGCAGCCACGACAGGGACGAGCAGTACTTC. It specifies CASSHDRDEQYF.